The 18 T cell receptor beta chains presented below share a single source sample, sequenced in a study of T cells in localized non-small cell lung cancer. Repertoires were generated with immunoSEQ multiplex PCR, while TCRdb's copy carries only in-frame clones and drops some. Of 1,500 to 2,000 clones detected, about 35% appear once; the ten largest clones hold roughly an eighth. The material was normal lung tissue next to the tumor, obtained before any cancer treatment. The source is a male donor at least 60 years old with stage III squamous cell lung carcinoma.

This clone was counted only a few times. This rearrangement joins TRBV6-8 to TRBJ1-1, with 10 positions matching TRBD1. The CDR3 has 15 residues. CDR1 is MNHGY, CDR2 SAAAGT, per germline. V shed 5 bases, J shed 8 bases, and the junction held 11 bases outside the gene matches. Here the CDR3 DNA reads TGTGCCAGCAGTACCAGGGGGACAGGGGCCCCCGAAGCTTTCTTT. This gives the protein CASSTRGTGAPEAFF.

The chain links TRBV9 to TRBJ1-2; the D is unclear. V was cut by 7 bases and J by 0 bases, with 13 bases left in between. This CDR3 comprises 14 residues. Germline V gene data show CDR1 as SGDLS and CDR2 as YYNGEE. DNA for the CDR3: TGTGCCAGCTGCTGGACGGACGCTAACTATGGCTACACCTTC. This gives the protein CASCWTDANYGYTF.

V and J are TRBV18 and TRBJ1-6; D is uncertain. Germline-derived CDR1 and CDR2 are KGHSH and LQKENI. The length of the CDR3 is 15 residues. V lost 2 bases, J lost 0 bases, and 5 bases lay in between. CDR3 residues: CASSPGSSYNSPLHF. The DNA of the CDR3 is TGTGCCAGCTCACCAGGGAGCTCCTATAATTCACCCCTCCACTTT.

The CDR3 DNA is TGTGCCAGTAGTCAGGGACCGAACACCGGGGAGCTGTTTTTT. Translating gives CASSQGPNTGELFF. The rearrangement uses TRBV19 and TRBJ2-2; perhaps D is TRBD1 or TRBD2 (5 bases each). This CDR3 comprises 14 residues. Between the trimmed V and J ends, which lost 5 bases and 0 bases, there was a span of 7 bases. Germline lookup yields CDR1 LNHDA and CDR2 SQIVND (reference sequence).

This clone was seen a few times. The chain couples TRBV30 to TRBJ2-1; tentative D call: TRBD2 (6 bases). V gave up 1 base and J gave up 12 bases, with 10 bases separating them. The germline V gene has CDR1 GTSNPN and CDR2 SVGIG (reference sequence). This CDR3 comprises 11 residues. CDR3 residues: CAWSAEGGQFF. In nucleotides, the CDR3 is TGTGCCTGGAGTGCCGAGGGAGGGCAGTTCTTC.

This clone came up once. CDR3 in DNA: TGTGCCAGCAGTTTTGGGAGTGTGGGACAGGGGGCTTCCGGGGAGCTGTTTTTT. Its translation: CASSFGSVGQGASGELFF. The rearrangement joins TRBV28 to TRBJ2-2; 12 bases match TRBD1. The CDR3 loop spans 18 amino acids. Per the germline V gene, CDR1 is MDHEN and CDR2 is SYDVKM. The V segment lost 3 bases and the J segment 6 bases; nucleotides outside the gene matches: 11.

The chain employs TRBV29-1 and TRBJ2-1, with D hard to call. Trimming shortened V by 0 bases and J by 0 bases, and 9 bases separated the two germline ends. The length of the CDR3 is 15 residues. Germline lookup yields CDR1 SQVTM and CDR2 ANQGSEA. DNA of the CDR3: TGCAGCGTTGAAGAACGTACAAGCTCCTACAATGAGCAGTTCTTC. Translated, it gives CSVEERTSSYNEQFF.

The genes are TRBV18 and TRBJ2-3; 9 nucleotides line up with TRBD2. The germline V gene has CDR1 KGHSH and CDR2 LQKENI. Trimming at V came to 0 bases and at J to 4 bases, leaving 5 bases not matched to a gene. The CDR3 length is 16 residues. CDR3 protein: CASSPPAGGPPDTQYF. CDR3 sequence (DNA): TGTGCCAGCTCACCACCGGCGGGGGGGCCCCCAGATACGCAGTATTTT.

The V and J genes are TRBV5-1 and TRBJ1-1; D remains unclear. V was trimmed by 0 bases and J by 1 base, leaving 10 bases between them. CDR3 length: 15 residues. CDR1 and CDR2 (germline): SGHRS, YFSETQ. For the CDR3, the DNA is TGCGCCAGCAGCTTGGAACGGATTCCGAACACTGAAGCTTTCTTT. It codes for CASSLERIPNTEAFF.

The chain combines TRBV9 with TRBJ2-5; 9 bases fit TRBD1. Trimming took 3 bases from V and 4 from J; bases not matched to a gene: 10. CDR3 length: 16 amino acids. Germline V gives CDR1 SGDLS, CDR2 YYNGEE. DNA of the CDR3: TGTGCCAGCAGCGCCCCGCCGGGACAGGGAGGAGAGACCCAGTACTTC. Amino acid sequence: CASSAPPGQGGETQYF.

This clone showed up just a few times. The gene calls are TRBV19 and TRBJ1-4, with 7 bases fitting TRBD1. This CDR3 has 14 amino acids. After removal of 4 bases from V and 8 bases from J, the junction contained 7 bases not matched to a gene. Germline lookup yields CDR1 LNHDA and CDR2 SQIVND (reference sequence). The CDR3: CASSKTGRKEKLFF. The CDR3 region has the DNA TGTGCCAGTAGTAAGACAGGGAGGAAAGAAAAACTGTTTTTT. Complete variable domain (other parts from reference TRBV19 and TRBJ1-4): DGGITQSPKYLFRKEGQNVTLSCEQNLNHDAMYWYRQDPGQGLRLIYYSQIVNDFQKGDIAEGYSVSREKKESFPLTVTSAQKNPTAFYLCASSKTGRKEKLFFGSGTQLSVL.

This clone has just a few counts. The junction shows a germline mismatch at one end, possibly a read error. This chain connects TRBV11-3 to TRBJ1-6, with TRBD1 matching 8 bases. The germline V gene encodes CDR1 SGHNT and CDR2 YENEEA. This CDR3 contains 16 residues. For the CDR3, the DNA is TGTGCCAGCAGCTTAAATGTCAGGGGGCATTATTCACCCCTTCACTTT. It codes for CASSLNVRGHYSPLHF.

V gene TRBV19 combines with J gene TRBJ2-7; D is uncertain. Per germline, CDR1 LNHDA and CDR2 SQIVND (reference sequence). This CDR3 comprises 11 residues. The V end lost 5 bases, the J end lost 3 bases, and 5 bases lay between the germline ends. The CDR3 nucleotides read TGTGCCAGTAGTCCGGGCTACGAGCAGTACTTC. Translated: CASSPGYEQYF.

CDR3 sequence reads: CASSEGSFGEQYV. The CDR3 DNA reads as TGCGCCAGCAGTGAGGGCAGCTTCGGCGAGCAGTACGTC. The gene calls are TRBV10-2 and TRBJ2-7; no definite D call. Germline CDR1 reads WSHSY; CDR2 reads SAAADI. Trimming cost V 2 bases and J 6 bases, with 11 bases left between them. The CDR3 contains 13 residues.

The V call is TRBV25-1, the J call TRBJ1-6, with a weak D call TRBD1 (6 bases). The CDR3 runs to 17 residues. Trimming pared 1 base from V and 6 bases from J, leaving 16 bases between. Germline V gene sequence: CDR1 MGHDK, CDR2 SYGVNS. Written as DNA, the CDR3 is TGTGCCAGCAGTGAATCAAAGGGTTTGGGGGCTAATTCACCCCTCCACTTT. It specifies CASSESKGLGANSPLHF.

By sample fraction, this clone is medium-sized. The gene calls are TRBV11-3 and TRBJ2-2; D is unresolved. CDR1 is SGHNT, CDR2 YENEEA, per germline. Trimming pared 6 bases from V and 4 bases from J, leaving 15 bases between. This CDR3 is 15 amino acids long. DNA of the CDR3: TGTGCCAGCAGTCTAGTCCCTATGGGCACCGGGGAGCTGTTTTTT. This gives the protein CASSLVPMGTGELFF.

The V gene is TRBV14, the J gene TRBJ1-1; perhaps TRBD1 as D (5 bases). The V and J ends lost 4 bases and 0 bases respectively, with 12 bases between them. The CDR3 covers 15 residues. Germline CDR1 and CDR2: SGHDN and FVKESK. The CDR3 coding sequence is TGTGCCAGCAGCCTAGACAGTGCCATGAACACTGAAGCTTTCTTT. Protein sequence: CASSLDSAMNTEAFF. The full variable domain, in which reference TRBV14 and TRBJ1-1 provide the parts outside the CDR3, is EAGVTQFPSHSVIEKGQTVTLRCDPISGHDNLYWYRRVMGKEIKFLLHFVKESKQDESGMPNNRFLAERTGGTYSTLKVQPAELEDSGVYFCASSLDSAMNTEAFFGQGTRLTVV.

The V and J genes are TRBV19 and TRBJ2-3, with 15 bases fitting TRBD2. Germline V lookup: CDR1 LNHDA, CDR2 SQIVND (reference sequence). The ends lost 5 bases at V and 4 bases at J; junction bases unmatched: 4. The CDR3 runs 16 residues. The CDR3 protein is CASSLGLAGGSDTQYF. The CDR3 DNA reads as TGTGCCAGTAGTTTAGGACTAGCGGGGGGGTCAGATACGCAGTATTTT.